This TCR beta chain was retrieved from a study of neurological immune-mediated disorders. TCRdb redid the calling of the 5' RACE reads with MiXCR, one entry per CDR3 protein. The repertoire consists of some 47,000 distinct CDR3 sequences, with around 17% occurring once and the leading ten covering more than 3.5%. V was pared by 1 base and J by 2 bases, with 13 bases between. The CDR3 is made up of 15 amino acids. Germline V gene data show CDR1 as SGHRS and CDR2 as YFSETQ. The chain employs TRBV5-1 and TRBJ2-7; tentative D call: TRBD1 (5 bases). Sequencing was done on a sample of PBMCs. The receptor comes from a man in his 60s in good health. CDR3: CASSLPPTVAYEQYF. In nucleotides, the CDR3 is TGCGCCAGCAGCTTGCCACCGACAGTAGCCTACGAGCAGTACTTC. Filled out from reference TRBV5-1 and TRBJ2-7, the complete variable domain reads KAGVTQTPRYLIKTRGQQVTLSCSPISGHRSVSWYQQTPGQGLQFLFEYFSETQRNKGNFPGRFSGRQFSNSRSEMNVSTLELGDSALYLCASSLPPTVAYEQYFGPGTRLTVT.